This T cell receptor (beta chain) came from a study of naive and memory T cell subsets. This clonotype was recorded at least ten times. Its target is not known. General study results and limits: Over 85% of naive TCR sequences appeared only once, unlike memory subsets. Naive and memory repertoire findings lacked a ground truth for validation.

The beta constant-region primer was an equimolar mix of two oligonucleotides covering TRBC1 and TRBC2. Ligation attached a single-stranded oligonucleotide with a 12-nucleotide UMI and the SP2 primer to the cDNA 3' end. TCRdb processed the UMI-ligation and nested PCR reads anew with MiXCR; each CDR3 protein has one entry. The repertoire has tens of thousands of distinct CDR3 sequences, roughly 13% of them found once; the top ten carry 0.9% to 0.95%. The CDR3 length is 14 residues. Trimming stripped 8 bases from V and 4 bases from J, with 17 bases between. Germline CDR1 is SGHTA and CDR2 is FQGNSA. Sequencing was done on a sample of central memory CD4+ T cells from blood. The receptor was derived from a human donor in good health. V gene TRBV7-2 combines with J gene TRBJ1-2, with D perhaps matching TRBD1 (6 bases). CDR3 amino acids: CASGWSGGIYGYTF. The CDR3 coding sequence is TGTGCCAGCGGGTGGAGCGGGGGCATCTATGGCTACACCTTC.